These 29 T cell receptor beta chains were all obtained from the same sample, sequenced in a study of blood T cells in healthy people across ages (dated by TCRdb to the mid-2010s). The library was generated by 5' RACE. The listed sequencing device is Illumina HiSeq 2500. A second PCR of roughly 7 to 11 cycles was performed with a sample-barcoded 5' primer and a J-beta primer mix. The public reads were reprocessed in TCRdb via fastp at Q25 and MiXCR, keeping in-frame beta chains. A single entry per CDR3 protein holds the most common genes and DNA from its merged rows. The sample table contains about 630,000 distinct CDR3 sequences; only one count was recorded for around a fifth of them. 3.5% to 4% of the sample comes from the top ten. What was sequenced was blood. The receptors here all came from a man in his 70s in good health.

The chain employs TRBV29-1 and TRBJ1-2; 7 bases line up with TRBD1. Germline CDR1 is SQVTM and CDR2 is ANQGSEA. The CDR3 is made up of 13 amino acids. With 3 bases clipped from V and 8 bases from J, the junction kept 9 bases outside the gene matches. The CDR3: CSVETSRGEGYTF. DNA of the CDR3: TGCAGCGTTGAGACCAGCAGGGGGGAAGGCTACACCTTC.

The chain employs TRBV20-1 and TRBJ2-1, with a tentative D call TRBD2 (6 bases). V lost 0 bases, J lost 1 base, and 13 bases lay in between. CDR1 DFQATT and CDR2 SNEGSKA come from the germline V gene (reference sequence). The CDR3 runs 16 residues. CDR3 coding DNA: TGCAGTGCTAGAGAAGATTTAGCGGCATCCTACAATGAGCAGTTCTTC. This gives the protein CSAREDLAASYNEQFF.

With respect to this clonotype: A junction boundary mismatches the germline segment, possibly from a read error. The chain links TRBV12-3 or TRBV12-4 to TRBJ2-3; a possible D gene is TRBD2 (6 bases). The CDR3 totals 18 residues. This CDR3 is CASILREGGRQRADMQYF. CDR3 nucleotides: TGTGCCAGCATCTTAAGAGAAGGAGGGAGGCAGAGGGCAGATATGCAGTATTTT.

This clonotype was counted between two and nine times. The chain joins TRBV5-1 to TRBJ2-7, with a tentative D call TRBD2 (6 bases). This CDR3 is 15 amino acids long. The V gene's germline CDR1 is SGHRS and CDR2 YFSETQ. The V end was cut by 4 bases, the J end by 0 bases, with 14 bases between. Here the CDR3 reads CASSELAGRSYEQYF. As DNA, the CDR3 is TGCGCCAGCAGCGAGCTGGCGGGGCGCTCCTACGAGCAGTACTTC.

This clonotype was counted only a few times. The gene calls are TRBV6-1 and TRBJ2-1, with TRBD2 matching 12 bases. CDR1 and CDR2 (germline): MNHNS, SASEGT. J lost 3 bases, V lost 3 bases, and 0 bases had no gene match. This CDR3 has 15 residues. CDR3 nucleotides: TGTGCCAGCAGTGAGACTAGCGGGAGCTACAATGAGCAGTTCTTC. It yields the protein CASSETSGSYNEQFF.

This clonotype was seen only once. The chain employs TRBV2 and TRBJ2-7; D might be TRBD2 (5 bases). Trimming removed 2 bases from V and 0 bases from J, with 8 bases in between. The CDR3 loop spans 14 amino acids. Per the germline V gene, CDR1 is SNHLY and CDR2 is FYNNEI. CDR3 DNA: TGTGCCAGCAGTGAATGGGAGAGCTCCTACGAGCAGTACTTC. Its translation is CASSEWESSYEQYF.

This clonotype was seen repeatedly, ten times or more. V gene TRBV28 combines with J gene TRBJ1-4; possible D gene TRBD1, 5 bases. Germline loops: CDR1 MDHEN, CDR2 SYDVKM. The CDR3 sequence is 12 residues long. The V end was cut by 3 bases, the J end by 7 bases, with 6 bases between. The CDR3 loop reads CASSFRVEKLFF. The CDR3 DNA sequence: TGTGCCAGCAGTTTCAGGGTTGAAAAACTGTTTTTT.

V and J are TRBV24-1 and TRBJ2-1; TRBD2 aligns across 13 bases. Germline V gives CDR1 KGHDR, CDR2 SFDVKD. There are 22 residues in the CDR3. J lost 0 bases, V lost 1 base, and 14 bases had no gene match. CDR3 in DNA: TGTGCCACCAGTGATTTCCGTGCCGGGACTAGCGGGAAAAATAGCTCCTACAATGAGCAGTTCTTC. Translating it yields CATSDFRAGTSGKNSSYNEQFF.

J is TRBJ2-7 and V is TRBV2; maybe TRBD2 (6 bases). V was clipped by 1 base and J by 7 bases, with 23 bases between them. The CDR3 is 17 amino acids. CDR1 SNHLY and CDR2 FYNNEI come from the germline V gene. This CDR3 reads CASSEGKVGRQGGEQYF. As DNA, the CDR3 is TGTGCCAGCAGTGAAGGGAAGGTAGGCAGGCAAGGAGGGGAGCAGTACTTC.

This clonotype was detected a few times. V gene TRBV28 combines with J gene TRBJ2-5; 7 bases line up with TRBD1. The end of the DNA is better explained by TRBJ2-1, so the J call may be wrong. The CDR3 totals 15 residues. Germline V lookup: CDR1 MDHEN, CDR2 SYDVKM. Here the CDR3 reads CASSGVTGRIDEQFF. CDR3 bases: TGTGCCAGCAGTGGAGTGACAGGGCGTATCGATGAGCAGTTCTTC.

This clonotype has a handful of counts. This chain links TRBV7-8 with TRBJ2-3, with 10 nucleotides matching TRBD2. The germline V gene has CDR1 SGHVS and CDR2 FQNEAQ. The CDR3 runs 15 residues. With V trimmed by 5 bases and J by 1 base, 3 bases remained unmatched. CDR3 DNA sequence: TGTGCCAGCAGCGATAGCGGGGGGCGCACAGATACGCAGTATTTT. The encoded protein is CASSDSGGRTDTQYF.

This clonotype was detected only a few times. This chain uses TRBV20-1 with TRBJ2-3; D unresolved. Trimming cost V 1 base and J 2 bases, with 4 bases left between them. Germline V gene sequence: CDR1 DFQATT, CDR2 SNEGSKA (reference sequence). The CDR3 covers 12 residues. The CDR3 nucleotides are TGCAGTGCTAGAGGAGACACAGATACGCAGTATTTT. Translating gives CSARGDTDTQYF.

This clonotype came up a few times. V and J are TRBV12-5 and TRBJ2-5, with D unresolved. Matching the DNA end better, TRBJ2-1 makes the J call doubtful. Per the germline V gene, CDR1 is LGHNT and CDR2 is FRNRAP. This CDR3 has 13 amino acids. The CDR3 sequence: CASGLIRYNEQFF. As DNA, the CDR3 is TGTGCTAGTGGTTTAATAAGATACAATGAGCAGTTCTTC.

There are a few counts of this clonotype. The V gene is TRBV5-1, the J gene TRBJ2-5; possibly TRBD1 for D (5 bases). V was shortened by 3 bases and J by 4 bases, with 13 bases between the two germline ends. The germline V gene encodes CDR1 SGHRS and CDR2 YFSETQ. This CDR3 region has 14 residues. DNA for the CDR3: TGCGCCAGCAGCTCCAGGGTGTCCGGAGAGACCCAGTACTTC. Protein: CASSSRVSGETQYF.

This clonotype was found a few times. This chain uses TRBV10-3 with TRBJ1-2, with 7 bases identical to TRBD1. CDR1 ENHRY and CDR2 SYGVKD come from the germline V gene. With 4 bases clipped from V and 4 bases from J, the junction kept 3 bases outside the gene matches. The CDR3 consists of 13 residues. The CDR3 protein is CAISAQGGYGYTF. CDR3 sequence (DNA): TGTGCCATCAGTGCCCAGGGGGGCTATGGCTACACCTTC.

This chain uses TRBV29-1 with TRBJ2-2; the D is unclear. Trimming removed 5 bases from V and 6 bases from J, with 7 bases in between. Germline assignment: CDR1 SQVTM and CDR2 ANQGSEA. The CDR3 length is 11 residues. Here the CDR3 DNA reads TGCAGCGTTCAAAACGCCGGGGAGCTGTTTTTT. Its protein is CSVQNAGELFF.

The rearrangement joins TRBV28 to TRBJ1-4, with D unresolved. This CDR3 is 15 amino acids long. Germline V gene data show CDR1 as MDHEN and CDR2 as SYDVKM. The germline V and J ends were trimmed by 7 bases and 3 bases, with 15 bases remaining between them. This CDR3 reads CASTKLDTSNEKLFF. The CDR3 coding sequence is TGTGCCAGCACTAAACTGGATACCTCTAATGAAAAACTGTTTTTT.

V is TRBV6-5 and J is TRBJ2-5; maybe TRBD2 (5 bases). Germline V lookup: CDR1 MNHEY, CDR2 SVGAGI. The CDR3 loop spans 17 amino acids. Trimming cost V 7 bases and J 5 bases, with 26 bases left between them. The CDR3 DNA reads as TGTGCCAGCACCTACTCGCTCGAGCGGAGGTCCGGCGAGACCCAGTACTTC. The encoded protein is CASTYSLERRSGETQYF.

The CDR3 nucleotides read TGCAGTGCTACCCCAGAATTAGAGACCCAGTACTTC. It is translated as CSATPELETQYF. The chain uses TRBV20-1 and TRBJ2-5; D is ambiguous. This CDR3 region has 12 residues. V dropped 4 bases and J dropped 4 bases, with 10 bases sitting between them. CDR1 is DFQATT and CDR2 is SNEGSKA in the germline V gene (reference sequence).

This clonotype has a count of ten or more. This rearrangement joins TRBV25-1 to TRBJ2-5; D is uncertain. This CDR3 region has 11 residues. Germline V CDR1 and CDR2: MGHDK, SYGVNS. The V end was cut by 4 bases, the J end by 3 bases, with 3 bases between. The CDR3 here is CASSGKETQYF. CDR3 coding DNA: TGTGCCAGCAGTGGAAAAGAGACCCAGTACTTC.

The table lists this clonotype with a few counts. J is TRBJ2-3 and V is TRBV11-2; TRBD2 agrees at 9 bases. In germline, CDR1 is SGHAT, CDR2 FQNNGV. Germline trimming cut 3 bases from V and 6 bases from J; bases unmatched to any gene: 10. This CDR3 contains 16 residues. Written as DNA, the CDR3 is TGTGCCAGCAGCTTTCGTCTGCGGACTAGCGTCGATACGCAGTATTTT. This codes for CASSFRLRTSVDTQYF.

The genes are TRBV7-9 and TRBJ1-1; D gene ambiguous. The CDR3 has 16 amino acids. CDR1 is SEHNR and CDR2 is FQNEAQ in the germline V gene (reference sequence). V lost 2 bases and J 0 bases, leaving 13 bases between the germline ends. The CDR3 DNA reads as TGTGCCAGCAGCTTATGGGCAGGCCCTATGAACACTGAAGCTTTCTTT. This encodes CASSLWAGPMNTEAFF.

This clonotype was recorded a few times. The chain carries TRBV3-1 and TRBJ1-2; D call uncertain. Trimming took off 0 bases at V and 7 bases at J, with 9 bases between the two ends. The germline CDR1 and CDR2 sequences are LGHDT and YNNKEL (reference sequence). This CDR3 region has 13 residues. The CDR3 sequence: CASSQDPFSGYTF. The CDR3 coding sequence is TGTGCCAGCAGCCAAGATCCTTTTTCTGGCTACACCTTC.

The chain joins TRBV10-3 to TRBJ1-2, with a weak D call TRBD1 (5 bases). V was cut by 0 bases and J by 5 bases, with 16 bases left in between. Germline V lookup: CDR1 ENHRY, CDR2 SYGVKD. The CDR3 sequence is 16 residues long. The CDR3 protein is CAISESYRGGGYGYTF. CDR3 in DNA: TGTGCCATCAGTGAGTCGTATAGGGGTGGCGGGTATGGCTACACCTTC.

This clonotype was seen only a few times. This sequence joins TRBV29-1 and TRBJ2-2; the D is unclear. The CDR3 is 12 amino acids. Germline V gives CDR1 SQVTM, CDR2 ANQGSEA. Trimming cost V 7 bases and J 4 bases, with 10 bases left between them. CDR3 loop: CSAEGLTGELFF. The CDR3 DNA follows: TGCAGCGCCGAAGGTCTCACCGGGGAGCTGTTTTTT.

This clonotype was counted a few times. CDR3: CASSLGQGAAEQYF. Here the CDR3 DNA reads TGTGCCAGCAGCTTGGGACAGGGGGCAGCCGAGCAGTACTTC. The V call is TRBV7-9, the J call TRBJ2-7, with 12 bases lining up with TRBD1. Trimming at V came to 3 bases and at J to 6 bases, leaving 3 bases not matched to a gene. CDR3 length: 14 amino acids. Germline CDR1 and CDR2: SEHNR and FQNEAQ (reference sequence).

This clonotype is a singleton in its sample. Mismatch with germline at one junction end may stem from a read error. The V and J genes are TRBV15 and TRBJ2-2, with 8 nucleotides matching TRBD2. Germline lookup yields CDR1 LNHNV and CDR2 YYDKDF (reference sequence). There are 15 residues in the CDR3. The CDR3 is CATSLREVRTRELFF. The CDR3 bases are TGTGCCACCTCTTTGCGGGAGGTTCGCACCAGGGAGCTGTTTTTT.

The chain carries TRBV12-3 or TRBV12-4 and TRBJ2-7, with no clear D. The V end was cut by 1 base, the J end by 2 bases, with 12 bases between. The CDR3 consists of 15 residues. The CDR3 coding sequence is TGTGCCAGCAGTTTAGAGCCTAGTCCCCCCTACGAGCAGTACTTC. Translated: CASSLEPSPPYEQYF.

This clonotype was counted only a few times. The chain recombines TRBV5-1 with TRBJ2-2; no firm D call. The CDR3 extends over 15 amino acids. Trimming took 0 bases from V and 1 from J, leaving 7 bases between them. Germline CDR1 and CDR2: SGHRS and YFSETQ. CDR3 sequence reads: CASSLGILNTGELFF. In DNA form, the CDR3 reads TGCGCCAGCAGCTTGGGGATCCTGAACACCGGGGAGCTGTTTTTT.